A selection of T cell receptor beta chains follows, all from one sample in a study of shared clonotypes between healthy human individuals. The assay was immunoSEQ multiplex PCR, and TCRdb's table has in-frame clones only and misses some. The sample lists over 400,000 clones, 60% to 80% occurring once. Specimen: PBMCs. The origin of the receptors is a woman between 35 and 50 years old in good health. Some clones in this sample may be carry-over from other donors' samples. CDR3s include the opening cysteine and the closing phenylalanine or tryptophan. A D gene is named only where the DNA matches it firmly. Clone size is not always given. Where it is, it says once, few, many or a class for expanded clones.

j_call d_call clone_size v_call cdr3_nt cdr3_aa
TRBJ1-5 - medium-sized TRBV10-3 TGTGCCATCAGCCGGGACAACAATCAGCCCCAGCATTTT CAISRDNNQPQHF
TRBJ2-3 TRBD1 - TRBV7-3 TGTGCCAGCAGCTTACAGGGGACAGACACAGATACGCAGTATTTT CASSLQGTDTDTQYF
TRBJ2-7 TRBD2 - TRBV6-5 TGTGCCAGCAGTTACGGTAGCGGGGCCTACGAGCAGTACTTC CASSYGSGAYEQYF
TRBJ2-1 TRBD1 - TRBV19 TGTGCCAGTAGAGCAGGGGGCGCTGAGCAGTTCTTC CASRAGGAEQFF
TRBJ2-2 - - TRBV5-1 TGCGCCAGCAGCTTGGACCTTGGCGGGGAGCTGTTTTTT CASSLDLGGELFF
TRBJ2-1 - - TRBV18 TGTGCCAGCTCACCAGACGACTACAATGAGCAGTTCTTC CASSPDDYNEQFF
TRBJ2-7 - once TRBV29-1 TGCAGCGTTGGGAGCTACGAGCAGTACTTC CSVGSYEQYF
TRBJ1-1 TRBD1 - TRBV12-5 TGTGCTAGTGGTTTGTACACAGGGGGCGTCGCCCCAAAGAACACTGAAGCTTTCTTT CASGLYTGGVAPKNTEAFF
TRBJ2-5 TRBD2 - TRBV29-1 TGCAGCGTTGAGGGAGTAGCGGGAGTGGAGACCCAGTACTTC CSVEGVAGVETQYF
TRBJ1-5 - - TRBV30 TGTGCCTGGAGTCGGGGGGACAATCAGCCCCAGCATTTT CAWSRGDNQPQHF
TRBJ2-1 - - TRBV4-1 TGCGCCAGCAGCCAAGACGGGAGTAATGGCAATGAGCAGTTCTTC CASSQDGSNGNEQFF
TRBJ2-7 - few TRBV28 TGTTGGGCGAATAACGAGCAGTACTTC CWANNEQYF
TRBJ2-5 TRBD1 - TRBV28 TGTGCCACCTACCGACAGGGTTCCCAAGAGACCCAGTACTTC CATYRQGSQETQYF
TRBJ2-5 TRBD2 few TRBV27 TGTGCCAGCAGTTTAGTGGGAGGGCTGGAGACCCAGTACTTC CASSLVGGLETQYF
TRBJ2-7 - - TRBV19 TGTGCCAGTAGTACGGGACGGCCGTACGAGCAGTACTTC CASSTGRPYEQYF
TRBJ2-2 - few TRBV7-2 TGTGCCAGCAGCTTAGGAACTAGAGTCGGGGAGCTGTTTTTT CASSLGTRVGELFF
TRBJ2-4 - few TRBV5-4 TGTGCCAGCAGCTTGGGGACAGCCAAAAACATTCAGTACTTC CASSLGTAKNIQYF
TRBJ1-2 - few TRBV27 TGTGCCAGCAGTCCGGGACCAAAGTCCGGCTATGGCTACACCTTC CASSPGPKSGYGYTF
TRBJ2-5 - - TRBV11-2 TGTGCCAGCAGCGCCCGCCCTGAGACCCAGTACTTC CASSARPETQYF
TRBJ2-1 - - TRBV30 TGTGCCTGGAGTGTACGGTGGCCCCCCGGTGAGCAGTTCTTC CAWSVRWPPGEQFF
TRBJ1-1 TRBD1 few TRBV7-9 TGTGCCAGCAGCCAGCGAGGGGGCATACCCACTGAAGCTTTCTTT CASSQRGGIPTEAFF
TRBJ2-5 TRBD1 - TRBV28 TGTGCCAGCAGTAAGGACAGGGGGCACGGGACCCAGTACTTC CASSKDRGHGTQYF
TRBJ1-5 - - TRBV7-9 TGTGCCAGCAGCTACCGTCGCCCCTGGTTGGATCAGCCCCAGCATTTT CASSYRRPWLDQPQHF
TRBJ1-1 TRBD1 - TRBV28 TGTGCCAGCAGACCTTATACCGGGACAGGGGACACTGAAGCTTTCTTT CASRPYTGTGDTEAFF
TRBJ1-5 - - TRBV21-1 TGTGCCAGCAGCACGGCGGAAGACTATCAGCCCCAGCATTTT CASSTAEDYQPQHF
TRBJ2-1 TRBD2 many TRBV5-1 TGCGCCAGCAGCTCTGGACTAGCGGGATACAATGAGCAGTTCTTC CASSSGLAGYNEQFF
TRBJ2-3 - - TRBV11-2 TGTGCCAGCAGCAGGGACGGGGCGGCGGCAGATACGCAGTATTTT CASSRDGAAADTQYF
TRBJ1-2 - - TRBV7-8 TGTGCCAGCAGCTCATTGGGACTGACTTATGGCTACACCTTC CASSSLGLTYGYTF
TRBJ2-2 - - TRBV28 TGTGCCAGCGCATTCCTTAGGGCGAACACCGGGGAGCTGTTTTTT CASAFLRANTGELFF
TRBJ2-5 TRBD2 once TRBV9 TGTGCCAGCAGCGTAGTTACGCGGGAGGGCCTGAAGACCCAGTACTTC CASSVVTREGLKTQYF
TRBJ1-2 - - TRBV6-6 TGTGCCAGCATCAGAGGTAGCGGACGGAGCTATGGCTACACCTTC CASIRGSGRSYGYTF
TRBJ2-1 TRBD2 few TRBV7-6 TGTGCCAGCAGCTTTGCGGGAGGCCCGGGGTATGAGCAGTTCTTC CASSFAGGPGYEQFF
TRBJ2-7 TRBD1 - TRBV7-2 TGTGCCAGCAGCTTAGCGGCGGGCCAGGGGGCGGCGGGGCAGTACTTC CASSLAAGQGAAGQYF
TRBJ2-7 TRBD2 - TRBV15 TGTGCCACCAGCAGAGTGGGACTAGGGGCCTACGAGCAGTACTTC CATSRVGLGAYEQYF
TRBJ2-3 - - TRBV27 TGTGCCAGCAGTTTGGAGGGGAAGAGGGCGCAGTATTTT CASSLEGKRAQYF
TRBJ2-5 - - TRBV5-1 TGCGCCAGCAAACTCCAGGGGACCGGGGAGACCCAGTACTTC CASKLQGTGETQYF
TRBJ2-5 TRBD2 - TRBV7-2 TGTGCCAGCAGCTGGGGGGTGGCTAGCGGGAAGTGGGAGACCCAGTACTTC CASSWGVASGKWETQYF
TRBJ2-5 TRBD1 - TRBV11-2 TGTGCCAGCAGCTCCTACACCAGGGGGCGGGAGACCCAGTACTTC CASSSYTRGRETQYF
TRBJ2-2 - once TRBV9 TGTGCCAGCAGCGTAGCTTACCAGGCGAACACCGGGGAGCTGTTTTTT CASSVAYQANTGELFF
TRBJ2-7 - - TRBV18 TGTGCCAGCTCACCGCCACGAGCGGCCGGGTATACCTACGAGCAGTACTTC CASSPPRAAGYTYEQYF
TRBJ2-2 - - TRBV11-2 TGTGCCAGCAGCTTAGAGGGGGCCTCCTCTTCAAACACCGGGGAGCTGTTTTTT CASSLEGASSSNTGELFF
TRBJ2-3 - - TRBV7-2 TGTGCCAGCAGCGGACCCTTTAGTTTCACGCAGTATTTT CASSGPFSFTQYF
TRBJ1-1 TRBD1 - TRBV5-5 TGTGCCAGCAGCTGGTTGGGGACAGGGATGGGGAGCACTGAAGCTTTCTTT CASSWLGTGMGSTEAFF
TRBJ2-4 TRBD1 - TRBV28 TGTGCCAGCAGTTTGGAAAGACAGGGAAGGGGGAATTGGCCCAAAAACATTCAGTACTTC CASSLERQGRGNWPKNIQYF
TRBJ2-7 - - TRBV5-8 TGTGCCAGCAGCCCCCGCGACAGGAGTTACGAGCAGTACTTC CASSPRDRSYEQYF